What follows are 24 T cell receptor beta chains derived from one specimen sequenced in a study of T cell changes during pregnancy in multiple sclerosis. Only in-frame clones appear in the TCRdb table, and some are missing; sequencing was by immunoSEQ multiplex PCR. Among some 50,000 clones, around 93% were seen once, and the ten largest hold 2.9%. Sequencing was performed on CD8+ T cells from peripheral blood mononuclear cells, taken in the second trimester of pregnancy. The receptors originated from a female donor with multiple sclerosis, enrolled in a pregnancy study.

The V call is TRBV5-8, the J call TRBJ2-7; 12 bases are a match to TRBD1. V was pared by 3 bases and J by 7 bases, with 5 bases of the junction left unmatched. CDR1 and CDR2 from the germline V gene are SGHTS and YDEGEE. CDR3 length: 14 amino acids. CDR3 amino acids: CASSSGQGAVEQYF. The CDR3 nucleotides read TGTGCCAGCAGCTCGGGACAGGGGGCCGTGGAGCAGTACTTC. Together with reference TRBV5-8 and TRBJ2-7, the CDR3 gives the full variable domain: EAGVTQSPTHLIKTRGQQATLRCSPISGHTSVYWYQQALGLGLQFLLWYDEGEERNRGNFPPRFSGRQFPNYSSELNVNALELEDSALYLCASSSGQGAVEQYFGPGTRLTVT.

The chain combines TRBV30 with TRBJ2-7; a weak D match, TRBD2 (6 bases). CDR1 GTSNPN and CDR2 SVGIG come from the germline V gene (reference sequence). This CDR3 spans 13 amino acids. This CDR3 is CGVSSVLSYEQYF. CDR3 bases: TGTGGGGTGTCTAGCGTGCTCTCCTACGAGCAGTACTTC.

The chain couples TRBV5-5 to TRBJ1-2, with a possible D match to TRBD1 (6 bases). This CDR3 has 14 amino acids. Deletions cut 4 bases from V and 9 bases from J, with 19 bases between. Per the germline V gene, CDR1 is SGHKS and CDR2 is YYEKEE (reference sequence). The CDR3 DNA is TGTGCCAGCAGCGTCATCGACAGGTCCTGGCGCTACACCTTC. Translated: CASSVIDRSWRYTF.

This chain connects TRBV19 to TRBJ2-2; D call uncertain. Deletions cut 3 bases from V and 3 bases from J, with 5 bases between. Germline CDR1 and CDR2: LNHDA and SQIVND (reference sequence). This CDR3 region has 13 residues. CDR3 residues: CASSIDYTGELFF. The CDR3 nucleotides are TGTGCCAGTAGTATCGACTACACCGGGGAGCTGTTTTTT.

The CDR3 DNA sequence: TGTGCCAGCAGCCAAGATACAGTCAGGGGGCTCCTCTATGGCTACACCTTC. Protein sequence: CASSQDTVRGLLYGYTF. The J gene is TRBJ1-2, the V gene TRBV14; 8 bases are shared with TRBD1. Germline assignment: CDR1 SGHDN and CDR2 FVKESK. The J segment lost 4 bases and the V segment lost 0 bases, leaving 10 bases of the junction unmatched. The CDR3 runs to 17 residues.

CDR3 in DNA: TGTGCCAGCAGCTCAGGGGGTGACTATGGCTACACCTTC. This translates into CASSSGGDYGYTF. The chain joins TRBV7-9 to TRBJ1-2; 7 bases line up with TRBD1. With V trimmed by 4 bases and J by 3 bases, 2 bases remained unmatched. The germline V gene encodes CDR1 SEHNR and CDR2 FQNEAQ (reference sequence). The CDR3 sequence is 13 residues long. The full variable domain, rest sourced from reference TRBV7-9 and TRBJ1-2, is DTGVSQNPRHKITKRGQNVTFRCDPISEHNRLYWYRQTLGQGPEFLTYFQNEAQLEKSRLLSDRFSAERPKGSFSTLEIQRTEQGDSAMYLCASSSGGDYGYTFGSGTRLTVV.

This clone was observed once. This chain joins TRBV27 and TRBJ1-3; possible D gene TRBD1, 5 bases. V lost 6 bases and J lost 0, with 9 bases in between. Germline CDR1 is MNHEY and CDR2 is SMNVEV (reference sequence). The CDR3 is 14 residues long. The CDR3 here is CASRGGDSGNTIYF. The DNA of the CDR3 is TGTGCCAGCAGGGGGGGTGACTCTGGAAACACCATATATTTT.

The genes are TRBV27 and TRBJ1-1; TRBD1 aligns across 8 bases. V shed 5 bases, J shed 3 bases, and the junction held 2 bases outside the gene matches. Germline CDR1 MNHEY, CDR2 SMNVEV (reference sequence). The CDR3 runs to 13 residues. This CDR3 reads CASSGQGYTEAFF. CDR3 nucleotide sequence: TGTGCCAGCAGTGGACAGGGTTACACTGAAGCTTTCTTT.

This clone was detected only once. The chain carries TRBV15 and TRBJ1-1, with TRBD1 matching over 8 bases. Germline V gene lookup returns CDR1 LNHNV and CDR2 YYDKDF (reference sequence). The trim removed 0 bases at V and 3 bases at J, leaving 6 bases unmatched. The CDR3 has 16 amino acids. The CDR3 DNA reads TGTGCCACCAGCAGAGAAGGACAGGGCGCGGACACTGAAGCTTTCTTT. Amino acid sequence: CATSREGQGADTEAFF. Full variable domain (outside the CDR3, taken from reference TRBV15 and TRBJ1-1): DAMVIQNPRYQVTQFGKPVTLSCSQTLNHNVMYWYQQKSSQAPKLLFHYYDKDFNNEADTPDNFQSRRPNTSFCFLDIRSPGLGDTAMYLCATSREGQGADTEAFFGQGTRLTVV.

This sequence joins TRBV6-5 and TRBJ1-2; D not resolved. The CDR3 loop spans 12 amino acids. Trimming removed 0 bases at V and 7 bases at J, with 6 bases between. CDR1 MNHEY and CDR2 SVGAGI come from the germline V gene. The CDR3 bases are TGTGCCAGCAGTTACTCTTCGGGTGGCTACACCTTC. Encoded protein: CASSYSSGGYTF.

The DNA for the CDR3 is TGTGCCAGTAGTATAGTGGGACAGCAAGCTCCCGGGGAGCTGTTTTTT. This translates into CASSIVGQQAPGELFF. V usage is TRBV19 and J usage is TRBJ2-2; 7 nucleotides line up with TRBD1. Germline CDR1 and CDR2: LNHDA and SQIVND (reference sequence). The V segment lost 1 base and the J segment 6 bases; nucleotides outside the gene matches: 8. The CDR3 spans 16 residues.

This chain uses TRBV6-6 with TRBJ2-7; D is unclear. This CDR3 has 9 residues. Germline V CDR1 and CDR2: MNHNY, SVGAGI (reference sequence). Trimming stripped 10 bases from V and 3 bases from J, with 4 bases between. CDR3 sequence: CAISYEQYF. DNA of the CDR3: TGTGCCATTAGCTACGAGCAGTACTTC.

V usage is TRBV19 and J usage is TRBJ2-1; 9 nucleotides agree with TRBD1. The ends lost 10 bases at V and 4 bases at J; junction bases unmatched: 5. This CDR3 spans 13 amino acids. The germline V gene encodes CDR1 LNHDA and CDR2 SQIVND (reference sequence). CDR3 sequence (DNA): TGTGCCACCGGGACAGGGCTTTACAATGAGCAGTTCTTC. Translation: CATGTGLYNEQFF.

This chain connects TRBV11-3 to TRBJ2-1; 8 bases match TRBD2. Per the germline V gene, CDR1 is SGHNT and CDR2 is YENEEA. This CDR3 is built from 14 residues. The V and J ends lost 5 bases and 6 bases, in that order; junction bases with no gene match: 6. The CDR3, as DNA: TGTGCCAGCAGCGAGAAGCGGGAGTTCAATGAGCAGTTCTTC. Protein product: CASSEKREFNEQFF.

The chain is built from TRBV7-8 and TRBJ2-7, with D perhaps TRBD2 (6 bases). CDR1 and CDR2 (germline): SGHVS, FQNEAQ. The length of the CDR3 is 14 residues. V lost 3 bases and J lost 4, with 13 bases in between. The CDR3 spells CASSLGGRLYEQYF. The DNA for the CDR3 is TGTGCCAGCAGCTTGGGGGGACGGTTATACGAGCAGTACTTC. Using reference TRBV7-8 and TRBJ2-7 for the parts outside the CDR3, the full variable domain is GAGVSQSPRYKVAKRGQDVALRCDPISGHVSLFWYQQALGQGPEFLTYFQNEAQLDKSGLPSDRFFAERPEGSVSTLKIQRTQQEDSAVYLCASSLGGRLYEQYFGPGTRLTVT.

This rearrangement joins TRBV6-4 to TRBJ2-2; 11 bases match TRBD1. This CDR3 has 15 amino acids. The junction had 0 bases not matched to a gene; V was cut back by 2 bases and J by 4 bases. Germline assignment: CDR1 MRHNA and CDR2 SNTAGT. In DNA form, the CDR3 reads TGTGCCAGCAGTGACGGGACAGGGGGCACCGGGGAGCTGTTTTTT. This translates into CASSDGTGGTGELFF.

The table lists this clone with a few counts. The chain has TRBV29-1 and TRBJ2-5, with TRBD2 identical over 8 bases. V trimming: 6 bases; J trimming: 1 base; junction bases outside the gene matches: 4. CDR3 length: 13 amino acids. Germline CDR1 SQVTM, CDR2 ANQGSEA. For the CDR3, the DNA is TGCAGCGTGAGGACTAGCCCCCAAGAGACCCAGTACTTC. Residues: CSVRTSPQETQYF.

The V and J genes are TRBV4-1 and TRBJ2-5; 10 nucleotides agree with TRBD2. This CDR3 comprises 16 residues. V trimming: 1 base; J trimming: 5 bases; junction bases outside the gene matches: 7. CDR1 MGHRA and CDR2 YSYEKL come from the germline V gene. The CDR3 DNA sequence: TGCGCCAGCAGCCAAGGGGTCAGCGGGGGGGCGGAGACCCAGTACTTC. This gives the protein CASSQGVSGGAETQYF.

The chain recombines TRBV11-1 with TRBJ2-5; D is ambiguous. V was clipped by 0 bases and J by 2 bases, with 10 bases between them. Germline-derived CDR1 and CDR2 are SGHAT and FQDESV (reference sequence). This CDR3 has 15 amino acids. The CDR3 DNA sequence: TGTGCCAGCAGCTTAGCCCAGAGGCCGCAAGAGACCCAGTACTTC. The encoded protein is CASSLAQRPQETQYF.

The V and J genes are TRBV7-6 and TRBJ2-7, with D tentatively TRBD1 (6 bases). Germline CDR1 and CDR2: SGHVS and FNYEAQ. Trimming cost V 6 bases and J 4 bases, with 13 bases left between them. The CDR3 length is 13 residues. CDR3 residues: CASSSDRPYEQYF. CDR3 DNA sequence: TGTGCCAGCAGTTCGGACAGACCGTACGAGCAGTACTTC.

The chain couples TRBV15 to TRBJ2-7; 7 bases match TRBD1. The CDR3 consists of 15 residues. Germline trimming cut 0 bases from V and 1 base from J; bases unmatched to any gene: 3. Germline assignment: CDR1 LNHNV and CDR2 YYDKDF (reference sequence). The CDR3 region is CATSREKTGSYEQYF. CDR3 bases: TGTGCCACCAGCAGAGAAAAGACAGGGTCCTACGAGCAGTACTTC.

This clone was observed a single time. An end of the junction does not agree with germline; a read error may underlie this. The chain joins TRBV6-4 to TRBJ1-5, with TRBD1 identical over 7 bases. This CDR3 has 15 amino acids. In germline, CDR1 is MRHNA, CDR2 SNTAGT. This CDR3 reads CASSYSDRSNQPQHF. CDR3 sequence (DNA): TGTGCCAGCAGTTACTCGGACAGGAGCAATCAGCCCCAGCATTTT.

This clone was seen just once. In DNA form, the CDR3 reads TGTGCCAGCAGCTCCTCTTATAGCGGGCGGGGGCTCTACAATGAGCAGTTCTTC. Its protein product is CASSSSYSGRGLYNEQFF. The gene calls are TRBV14 and TRBJ2-1; D perhaps matches TRBD2 (7 bases). From germline, CDR1 is SGHDN and CDR2 FVKESK. V was clipped by 5 bases and J by 3 bases, with 23 bases between them. The CDR3 runs to 18 residues.

This clone was observed a single time. This sequence joins TRBV9 and TRBJ2-7, with unresolved D. The CDR3 covers 12 residues. V lost 2 bases and J lost 6, with 9 bases in between. Germline CDR1 reads SGDLS; CDR2 reads YYNGEE. CDR3 region: CASSVSGGEQYF. The CDR3 nucleotides are TGTGCCAGCAGCGTCTCCGGCGGCGAGCAGTACTTC.